The T cell receptor (beta chain) under discussion was sequenced for a study of a mutant IDH1 vaccine in newly diagnosed glioma. Produced via immunoSEQ multiplex PCR; TCRdb's table is partial and in-frame only. The sample holds approximately 60,000 clones, roughly 68% seen once. The time point is: week 35, safety follow-up. Alongside topical imiquimod, each dose of vaccine comprised 300 ug of mutant IDH1 20-mer peptide. As concerns this clone: Its specificity is not known.

The clonotype originates from a man in his forties or fifties with glioma. Sample: PBMCs, taken from a glioma patient whose treatment included an IDH1 peptide vaccine.

In nucleotides, the CDR3 is TGCGCCAGCAGCCAAGATTGGGACGAACGGGCGGACTATGGCTACACCTTC. Translation: CASSQDWDERADYGYTF. The V and J genes are TRBV4-1 and TRBJ1-2, with D possibly TRBD1 on 5 matching bases. Trimming shortened V by 0 bases and J by 3 bases, and 17 bases separated the two germline ends. CDR1 and CDR2 from the germline V gene are MGHRA and YSYEKL. The CDR3 covers 17 residues.